What follows are 29 T cell receptor beta chains derived from one specimen sequenced in a study of T cell responses to AZD1222 COVID-19 vaccine. Measured with immunoSEQ multiplex PCR; TCRdb has only the in-frame clones, and not every one. The sample holds roughly 130,000 clones, under 95% seen once. Sequenced material: peripheral blood, taken 28 days after the second dose of the MenACWY control vaccine. The receptors were sampled from an adult who received the MenACWY meningococcal vaccine as a control.

The J gene is TRBJ2-1, the V gene TRBV7-2; D possibly corresponds to TRBD1 (6 bases). V was trimmed by 6 bases and J by 10 bases, leaving 13 bases between them. Per germline, CDR1 SGHTA and CDR2 FQGNSA. This CDR3 comprises 12 residues. CDR3 loop: CASSRRQAEQFF. Written as DNA, the CDR3 is TGTGCCAGCAGTCGAAGACAGGCCGAGCAGTTCTTC.

V gene TRBV6-5 combines with J gene TRBJ2-7; the match to TRBD1 covers 9 bases. V trimming: 5 bases; J trimming: 3 bases; junction bases outside the gene matches: 2. Per germline, CDR1 MNHEY and CDR2 SVGAGI. The CDR3 is made up of 13 amino acids. Here the CDR3 DNA reads TGTGCCAGCAGTCGGACAGGGGACTACGAGCAGTACTTC. It yields the protein CASSRTGDYEQYF.

The chain couples TRBV7-2 to TRBJ2-3; the D gene is possibly TRBD2 (6 bases). This CDR3 has 19 residues. Germline V gene sequence: CDR1 SGHTA, CDR2 FQGNSA. V lost 2 bases to trimming and J lost 1 base, with 22 bases between them. CDR3 sequence: CASSLIKRRGGFGTDTQYF. The CDR3, as DNA: TGTGCCAGCAGCTTAATCAAGAGGAGGGGTGGGTTCGGCACAGATACGCAGTATTTT.

The V gene is TRBV10-3, the J gene TRBJ2-7, with a tentative D call TRBD1 (6 bases). Trimming stripped 4 bases from V and 2 bases from J, with 12 bases between. The CDR3 covers 14 residues. CDR1 is ENHRY, CDR2 SYGVKD, per germline. As DNA, the CDR3 is TGTGCCATCAGTGCAAGGGACATCACCTACGAGCAGTACTTC. Translation: CAISARDITYEQYF.

The rearrangement joins TRBV7-2 to TRBJ1-2, with 11 bases identical to TRBD1. In germline, CDR1 is SGHTA, CDR2 FQGNSA. This CDR3 has 17 residues. With 2 bases clipped from V and 3 bases from J, the junction kept 8 bases outside the gene matches. This CDR3 reads CASSLPRTGGQDYGYTF. The CDR3, as DNA: TGTGCCAGCAGCTTACCCCGGACAGGGGGCCAGGACTATGGCTACACCTTC.

The chain uses TRBV27 and TRBJ2-7; 12 nucleotides match TRBD2. In germline, CDR1 is MNHEY, CDR2 SMNVEV (reference sequence). This CDR3 is 19 amino acids long. Losses at the gene ends were 5 bases for V and 3 bases for J; bases not matched to a gene: 17. In DNA form, the CDR3 reads TGTGCCAGCAGTCACCAGGGACTAGCGGGTAAGAACTTTCGCTACGAGCAGTACTTC. This sequence encodes CASSHQGLAGKNFRYEQYF.

This chain uses TRBV10-3 with TRBJ2-3; D is unclear. Trimming took 10 bases from V and 6 from J, leaving 14 bases between them. The CDR3 sequence is 12 residues long. Looked up from germline, CDR1 is ENHRY and CDR2 is SYGVKD. DNA for the CDR3: TGTGCCACTATTGGAAGTTCCGATACGCAGTATTTT. Protein: CATIGSSDTQYF.

The chain is built from TRBV2 and TRBJ2-1, with TRBD2 matching over 11 bases. The germline CDR1 and CDR2 sequences are SNHLY and FYNNEI. The CDR3 runs 14 residues. V shed 9 bases, J shed 3 bases, and the junction held 4 bases outside the gene matches. The CDR3 DNA reads as TGTGCCAGTACTAGCGGGGGAGTCTACAATGAGCAGTTCTTC. Translated: CASTSGGVYNEQFF.

The chain employs TRBV15 and TRBJ2-3; either TRBD1 or TRBD2 may fit D (6 bases each). Trimming removed 0 bases at V and 2 bases at J, with 15 bases between. Germline V CDR1 and CDR2: LNHNV, YYDKDF (reference sequence). The CDR3 runs to 17 residues. CDR3 DNA: TGTGCCACCAGCAGAGATCCAGGGGTAGCGGCCACAGATACGCAGTATTTT. Residues: CATSRDPGVAATDTQYF. Together with reference TRBV15 and TRBJ2-3, the CDR3 gives the full variable domain: DAMVIQNPRYQVTQFGKPVTLSCSQTLNHNVMYWYQQKSSQAPKLLFHYYDKDFNNEADTPDNFQSRRPNTSFCFLDIRSPGLGDTAMYLCATSRDPGVAATDTQYFGPGTRLTVL.

The chain recombines TRBV9 with TRBJ2-7; 8 positions match TRBD1. V shed 0 bases and J 3 bases; nucleotides not matched to a gene: 8. This CDR3 comprises 16 residues. Germline V CDR1 and CDR2: SGDLS, YYNGEE. CDR3: CASSVDPGTGYYEQYF. The CDR3 coding sequence is TGTGCCAGCAGCGTAGATCCTGGGACAGGATACTACGAGCAGTACTTC. The full variable domain, completed using reference TRBV9 and TRBJ2-7, is DSGVTQTPKHLITATGQRVTLRCSPRSGDLSVYWYQQSLDQGLQFLIQYYNGEERAKGNILERFSAQQFPDLHSELNLSSLELGDSALYFCASSVDPGTGYYEQYFGPGTRLTVT.

The chain couples TRBV24-1 to TRBJ2-7; no definite D call. Trimming removed 2 bases from V and 2 bases from J, with 15 bases in between. The CDR3 spans 16 residues. Germline V gene lookup returns CDR1 KGHDR and CDR2 SFDVKD. The CDR3 region has the DNA TGTGCCACCAGTGATTCCTCCACGGGCACGGCCTACGAGCAGTACTTC. It is translated as CATSDSSTGTAYEQYF.

This clone was counted a few times. This chain links TRBV18 with TRBJ2-3, with TRBD1 matching 8 bases. V dropped 8 bases and J dropped 6; count of bases not matched to a gene: 10. Germline assignment: CDR1 KGHSH and CDR2 LQKENI. The CDR3 is 14 amino acids. DNA for the CDR3: TGTGCCAGCCACGAATGGACAGGGAGCGATACGCAGTATTTT. It yields the protein CASHEWTGSDTQYF.

This clone showed up just once. The chain recombines TRBV2 with TRBJ1-5, with D unclear. Germline lookup yields CDR1 SNHLY and CDR2 FYNNEI. The CDR3 loop spans 12 amino acids. Trimming shortened V by 6 bases and J by 1 base, and 4 bases separated the two germline ends. The CDR3 nucleotides read TGTGCCAGCAGGGGGAGCAATCAGCCCCAGCATTTT. Encoded protein: CASRGSNQPQHF.

J is TRBJ2-7 and V is TRBV14; no firm D call. This CDR3 comprises 11 residues. V lost 4 bases and J lost 6, with 7 bases in between. Germline-derived CDR1 and CDR2 are SGHDN and FVKESK. As DNA, the CDR3 is TGTGCCAGCAGCCTTTACGGCGAGCAGTACTTC. Amino acid sequence: CASSLYGEQYF. Looking up the rest from reference TRBV14 and TRBJ2-7 gives the full variable domain: EAGVTQFPSHSVIEKGQTVTLRCDPISGHDNLYWYRRVMGKEIKFLLHFVKESKQDESGMPNNRFLAERTGGTYSTLKVQPAELEDSGVYFCASSLYGEQYFGPGTRLTVT.

The rearrangement uses TRBV28 and TRBJ1-5; the match to TRBD1 covers 7 bases. This CDR3 comprises 15 residues. CDR1 is MDHEN, CDR2 SYDVKM, per germline. Trimming cost V 8 bases and J 0 bases; bases outside gene matches: 7. Here the CDR3 reads CASSPGGYSNQPQHF. The CDR3 DNA reads TGTGCCAGCTCCCCAGGGGGATATAGCAATCAGCCCCAGCATTTT.

The rearrangement uses TRBV27 and TRBJ2-7; D may be TRBD2 (5 bases). Trimming left V 10 bases short and J 6 bases short, with 13 bases between. Germline V gene sequence: CDR1 MNHEY, CDR2 SMNVEV (reference sequence). The CDR3 has 11 amino acids. CDR3: CATTRGAEQYF. CDR3 in DNA: TGTGCCACCACCCGGGGAGCCGAGCAGTACTTC.

The chain couples TRBV6-5 to TRBJ2-7; 12 nucleotides agree with TRBD1. Germline CDR1 reads MNHEY; CDR2 reads SVGAGI. This CDR3 comprises 15 residues. After removal of 6 bases from V and 5 bases from J, the junction contained 8 bases not matched to a gene. The CDR3 loop reads CASSPPGQGANEQYF. DNA for the CDR3: TGTGCCAGCAGCCCCCCGGGACAGGGGGCAAACGAGCAGTACTTC.

V usage is TRBV7-2 and J usage is TRBJ2-7; no definite D call. The CDR3 runs to 12 residues. Trimming left V 3 bases short and J 6 bases short, with 9 bases between. Germline-derived CDR1 and CDR2 are SGHTA and FQGNSA. The CDR3 protein is CASSLPAPEQYF. The CDR3 DNA is TGTGCCAGCAGCTTGCCGGCCCCCGAGCAGTACTTC.

The chain is built from TRBV7-2 and TRBJ1-5; 7 positions agree with TRBD1. V lost 5 bases, J lost 2 bases, and 6 bases stayed unmatched. In germline, CDR1 is SGHTA, CDR2 FQGNSA. The CDR3 contains 15 residues. The CDR3 loop reads CASSLGQIGNQPQHF. The CDR3 coding sequence is TGTGCCAGCAGCCTGGGACAGATTGGCAATCAGCCCCAGCATTTT.

V is TRBV7-2 and J is TRBJ1-5; TRBD1 might be the D (5 bases). The CDR3 totals 15 residues. Germline V gene sequence: CDR1 SGHTA, CDR2 FQGNSA. Trimming removed 4 bases from V and 2 bases from J, with 12 bases in between. The CDR3, as DNA: TGTGCCAGCAGCTCAAACCCGACAGGCAATCAGCCCCAGCATTTT. Translated, it gives CASSSNPTGNQPQHF.

The rearrangement links TRBV12-3 or TRBV12-4 to TRBJ2-7; no clear D. The CDR3 has 13 amino acids. V was shortened by 0 bases and J by 6 bases, with 9 bases between the two germline ends. CDR3 in DNA: TGTGCCAGCAGTTTAGCGCCTCAAGGCGAGCAGTACTTC. The encoded protein is CASSLAPQGEQYF.

The chain combines TRBV7-6 with TRBJ2-5, with a possible D match to TRBD2 (5 bases). This CDR3 region has 17 residues. Germline CDR1 reads SGHVS; CDR2 reads FNYEAQ. V lost 1 base to trimming and J lost 3 bases, with 18 bases between them. In DNA, the CDR3 is TGTGCCAGCAGCTTAGTTCCAATCAACTCCGGGGAAGAGACCCAGTACTTC. Protein sequence: CASSLVPINSGEETQYF.

The rearrangement joins TRBV7-2 to TRBJ2-3; D not resolved. Germline V gene sequence: CDR1 SGHTA, CDR2 FQGNSA. Trimming cost V 1 base and J 6 bases, with 8 bases left between them. This CDR3 region has 13 residues. CDR3 sequence (DNA): TGTGCCAGCAGCTTAGATCCGGCTGATACGCAGTATTTT. Residues: CASSLDPADTQYF. The full variable domain, in which reference TRBV7-2 and TRBJ2-3 provide the parts outside the CDR3, is GAGVSQSPSNKVTEKGKDVELRCDPISGHTALYWYRQSLGQGLEFLIYFQGNSAPDKSGLPSDRFSAERTGGSVSTLTIQRTQQEDSAVYLCASSLDPADTQYFGPGTRLTVL.

The chain recombines TRBV28 with TRBJ1-5; D might be TRBD1 (5 bases). The ends were cut back, 2 bases at V and 0 bases at J, with 11 bases in the middle. The V gene's germline CDR1 is MDHEN and CDR2 SYDVKM. This CDR3 is built from 16 residues. The CDR3 nucleotides are TGTGCCAGCAGTTTAGGGGGGATTTATAGCAATCAGCCCCAGCATTTT. Its translation: CASSLGGIYSNQPQHF.

CDR3 DNA sequence: TGTGCCACCGGCCGGACAGATGAAAAACTGTTTTTT. Its protein is CATGRTDEKLFF. This chain connects TRBV15 to TRBJ1-4; tentative D call: TRBD1 (6 bases). The germline CDR1 and CDR2 sequences are LNHNV and YYDKDF (reference sequence). The CDR3 contains 12 residues. Deletions cut 8 bases from V and 6 bases from J, with 10 bases between.

This clone was recorded once. The chain links TRBV5-4 to TRBJ2-3; D unclear. The CDR3 length is 14 residues. Trimming pared 4 bases from V and 4 bases from J, leaving 13 bases between. The germline V gene has CDR1 SGHNT and CDR2 YYREEE (reference sequence). The DNA for the CDR3 is TGTGCCAGCAGCATGGGGAATGGGGCAGATACGCAGTATTTT. Its translation is CASSMGNGADTQYF.

The chain joins TRBV4-3 to TRBJ1-4; 9 bases agree with TRBD1. From germline, CDR1 is LGHNA and CDR2 YSLEER. The V and J ends lost 4 bases and 7 bases, in that order; junction bases with no gene match: 10. The CDR3 runs to 16 residues. CDR3 bases: TGCGCCAGCAGCCCAGTCCCGGGACAGGGTACTGAAAAACTGTTTTTT. It specifies CASSPVPGQGTEKLFF.

The gene calls are TRBV14 and TRBJ2-1, with D possibly being TRBD1 or TRBD2 (5 bases each). Looked up from germline, CDR1 is SGHDN and CDR2 is FVKESK. Trimming removed 0 bases from V and 4 bases from J, with 13 bases in between. The CDR3 spans 16 residues. In DNA, the CDR3 is TGTGCCAGCAGCCAAGATGGGGGTTCTGCATACAATGAGCAGTTCTTC. Its protein product is CASSQDGGSAYNEQFF.

This clone was seen only a few times. This chain's CDR3 is CASRLGAGFNEKLFF. CDR3 DNA sequence: TGTGCCAGCAGACTAGGGGCTGGGTTTAATGAAAAACTGTTTTTT. The chain has TRBV28 and TRBJ1-4, with D possibly matching TRBD1 (5 bases). The CDR3 length is 15 residues. Germline V gene sequence: CDR1 MDHEN, CDR2 SYDVKM. Deletions cut 6 bases from V and 4 bases from J, with 15 bases between.